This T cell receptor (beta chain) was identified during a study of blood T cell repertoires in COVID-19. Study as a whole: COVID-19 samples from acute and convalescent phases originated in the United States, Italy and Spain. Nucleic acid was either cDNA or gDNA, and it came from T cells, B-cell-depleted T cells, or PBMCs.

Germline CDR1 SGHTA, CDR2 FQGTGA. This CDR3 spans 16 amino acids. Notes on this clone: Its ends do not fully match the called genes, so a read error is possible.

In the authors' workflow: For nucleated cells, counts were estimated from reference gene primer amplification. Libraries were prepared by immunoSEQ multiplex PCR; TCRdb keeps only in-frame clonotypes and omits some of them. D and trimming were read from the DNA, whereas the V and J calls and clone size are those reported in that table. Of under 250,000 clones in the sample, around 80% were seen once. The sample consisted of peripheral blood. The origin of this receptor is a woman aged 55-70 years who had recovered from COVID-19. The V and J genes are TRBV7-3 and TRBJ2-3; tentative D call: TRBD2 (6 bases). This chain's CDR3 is CASSLTGGASTDTQYF. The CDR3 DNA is TGTGCCAGCAGCCTAACGGGCGGGGCCTCCACAGATACGCAGTATTTT.